This T cell receptor (beta chain) came from a study of blood T cell repertoires in COVID-19. Germline-derived CDR1 and CDR2 are LNHDA and SQIVND (reference sequence). The V end was cut by 1 base, the J end by 4 bases, with 5 bases between. The CDR3 sequence is 12 residues long. This table comes from immunoSEQ multiplex PCR, and its TCRdb copy is limited to in-frame clones, with some not included. Altogether some 180,000 clones are present, 75% to 90% being singletons, with the ten largest covering about 7%. Comment on this clone: Distinct nucleotide sequences in the sample also encode this CDR3.

The V and J genes are TRBV19 and TRBJ2-7; D perhaps matches TRBD2 (5 bases). The sample taken for sequencing was peripheral blood. This TCR derives from a woman aged 40 to 55 with COVID-19, enrolled during active disease. The CDR3 sequence is CASSIGGYEQYF. The DNA for the CDR3 is TGTGCCAGTAGTATAGGCGGGTACGAGCAGTACTTC.